Presented here are 5 T cell receptor beta chains from one specimen sequenced in a study of T cells in Graves' hyperthyroidism and ophthalmopathy. Using RNA transcripts as the source, TCR beta CDR3 regions were amplified. The HTBI primer set was used in a first-round RT-PCR of the TCR CDR3. TCRdb re-derived calls from the multiplex PCR reads in MiXCR, one entry per CDR3 protein. This table holds 350,000 to 400,000 distinct CDR3 sequences, roughly 19% found once. The material sequenced was blood. These receptors came from a woman aged 18-29 years with Graves' hyperthyroidism.

Many counts were recorded for this clonotype. Sequence at one end of the junction differs from germline and may be a read error. V and J are TRBV18 and TRBJ2-5; 7 bases are shared with TRBD2. This CDR3 contains 14 residues. From germline, CDR1 is KGHSH and CDR2 LQKENI. The CDR3 protein is CASSPPGTKETQYF. CDR3 DNA sequence: TGTGCCAGCTCGCCACCAGGGACTAAAGAGACCCAGTACTTC.

V usage is TRBV18 and J usage is TRBJ1-5, with TRBD1 as a possible D gene (5 bases). The CDR3 consists of 15 residues. In germline, CDR1 is KGHSH, CDR2 LQKENI. Trimming shortened V by 6 bases and J by 0 bases, and 12 bases separated the two germline ends. The CDR3 DNA follows: TGTGCCAGCTCCCGCGACAGACTTAGCAATCAGCCCCAGCATTTT. Its translation: CASSRDRLSNQPQHF.

Many counts were recorded for this clonotype. The chain employs TRBV12-3 or TRBV12-4 and TRBJ2-7, with a weak D call TRBD1 (5 bases). Trimming shortened V by 6 bases and J by 4 bases, and 13 bases separated the two germline ends. The CDR3 runs 13 residues. CDR3 sequence (DNA): TGTGCCAGCAGACGTGATCAGGGTTACGAGCAGTACTTC. It specifies CASRRDQGYEQYF.

This clonotype was observed a single time. This may arise from a read error, as a much more abundant clone is one base away. The final CDR3 position lacks the conserved phenylalanine or tryptophan, pointing to a likely read error. V gene TRBV27 combines with J gene TRBJ1-2; D not certain. V lost 3 bases and J lost 8, with 16 bases in between. The CDR3 covers 14 residues. The germline CDR1 and CDR2 sequences are MNHEY and SMNVEV (reference sequence). CDR3 coding DNA: TGTGCCAGCAGTTTTATGGGCGGGGTATGGGGCTACACCGTC. This sequence encodes CASSFMGGVWGYTV.

This clonotype was counted ten times or more. The gene calls are TRBV20-1 and TRBJ1-5, with D hard to call. The CDR3 covers 13 residues. V was cut by 6 bases and J by 4 bases, with 13 bases left in between. Germline assignment: CDR1 DFQATT and CDR2 SNEGSKA (reference sequence). The CDR3, as DNA: TGCAGTGCCCCGAGGGAGGTAAATCAGCCCCAGCATTTT. This translates into CSAPREVNQPQHF.